This T cell receptor (beta chain) was sequenced during a study of blood T cell repertoires in COVID-19. Enrolled through a virtual design, the participants were between 18 and 89 years of age and came from under 30 US areas. Among Cohort 3 donors, those recovered had two negative PCRs, clearance, or symptom resolution. The germline V gene has CDR1 SGHTA and CDR2 FQGNSA. This CDR3 is 16 amino acids long. Trimming left V 0 bases short and J 0 bases short, with 9 bases between. Clones were read by immunoSEQ multiplex PCR, and TCRdb kept only the in-frame ones, dropping some. In the table there are some 340,000 clones, over 80% of which are singletons.

This receptor was identified in a woman between 50 and 59 years old who had recovered from COVID-19. The V call is TRBV7-2, the J call TRBJ1-3, with D maybe TRBD1 (5 bases). The sequenced material came from PBMCs or T cells enriched from blood (not recorded which). The CDR3 nucleotides read TGTGCCAGCAGCTTAGCGGGACTTGCCTCTGGAAACACCATATATTTT. This translates into CASSLAGLASGNTIYF.